This entry is about one T cell receptor (beta chain). The data stem from a study of blood T cell repertoires in COVID-19. Overall study: The origin of the acute and convalescent COVID-19 samples was the United States, Italy and Spain. PBMCs, B-cell-depleted T cells, or T cells were the source of the cDNA or gDNA that made up the material.

As processed by the authors: Using reference gene primer amplification, nucleated cell counts were estimated. This table comes from immunoSEQ multiplex PCR, and its TCRdb copy is limited to in-frame clones, with some not included. V and J calls and clone size are given by that table; D and trimming were obtained from the DNA. The sample shows under 300,000 clones, around four fifths of them seen only once. The V end was cut by 0 bases, the J end by 0 bases, with 7 bases between. This CDR3 has 14 amino acids. Germline loops: CDR1 SGDLS, CDR2 YYNGEE. Sequenced sample: peripheral blood. This receptor was identified in an older woman with active or convalescent COVID-19. V usage is TRBV9 and J usage is TRBJ2-7; D unclear. The CDR3 region is CASSVVSGSYEQYF. The CDR3 bases are TGTGCCAGCAGCGTAGTCTCAGGCTCCTACGAGCAGTACTTC.